These T cell receptor beta chains were read from a single sample in a study of cytomegalovirus exposure and HLA in healthy donors. Clones were read by immunoSEQ multiplex PCR, and TCRdb kept only the in-frame ones, dropping some. Of about 64,000 clones in the sample, less than 90% were seen once. Sequenced sample: PBMCs. The receptors shown here come from a female donor in good health and CMV-seronegative. CDR3s include the opening cysteine and the closing phenylalanine or tryptophan. Fields, in order: D gene, V gene, J gene, clone size, CDR3 DNA, CDR3 protein. D genes are given only for firm matches. Part of the rows lack a size; the others show once, few, many or a class for expanded clones.

d_call: .
v_call: TRBV6-1
j_call: TRBJ2-3
clone_size: .
cdr3_nt: TGTGCCAGCAGTGACGGTGGCACAGATACGCAGTATTTT
cdr3_aa: CASSDGGTDTQYF

d_call: .
v_call: TRBV7-3
j_call: TRBJ1-1
clone_size: .
cdr3_nt: TGTGCCAGCAGCTTAAACCCCCCCCAGATGAACACTGAAGCTTTCTTT
cdr3_aa: CASSLNPPQMNTEAFF

d_call: .
v_call: TRBV7-9
j_call: TRBJ2-1
clone_size: .
cdr3_nt: TGTGCCAGCAGCGACACGGGGACAAACTCCTACAATGAGCAGTTCTTC
cdr3_aa: CASSDTGTNSYNEQFF

d_call: TRBD1
v_call: TRBV4-2
j_call: TRBJ1-3
clone_size: .
cdr3_nt: TGTGCCAGCAGCCTGGGACAGGCTAGTGGAAACACCATATATTTT
cdr3_aa: CASSLGQASGNTIYF

d_call: .
v_call: TRBV30
j_call: TRBJ2-2
clone_size: .
cdr3_nt: TGTGCCTGGAGTTCGAGGGGGGGCGTGAACGGGGAGCTGTTTTTT
cdr3_aa: CAWSSRGGVNGELFF

d_call: .
v_call: TRBV28
j_call: TRBJ1-1
clone_size: .
cdr3_nt: TGTGCCAGCACCCCTGGGGGGGTGCACACTGAAGCTTTCTTT
cdr3_aa: CASTPGGVHTEAFF

d_call: .
v_call: TRBV5-4
j_call: TRBJ2-3
clone_size: few
cdr3_nt: TGTGCCAGCAGCCGCTGGGGGGTTACAGATACGCAGTATTTT
cdr3_aa: CASSRWGVTDTQYF

d_call: TRBD2
v_call: TRBV14
j_call: TRBJ2-1
clone_size: .
cdr3_nt: TGTGCCAGCAGCCAAGAAGACCTAGCGGGAGTCGGTTTCTACAATGAGCAGTTCTTC
cdr3_aa: CASSQEDLAGVGFYNEQFF

d_call: .
v_call: TRBV27
j_call: TRBJ1-5
clone_size: .
cdr3_nt: TGTGCCAGCAGTCGAGGACAGCCGAATCAGCCCCAGCATTTT
cdr3_aa: CASSRGQPNQPQHF

d_call: .
v_call: TRBV5-1
j_call: TRBJ2-1
clone_size: .
cdr3_nt: TGCGCCAGCAGCCGAAGCTTAGCGTCTAGCTCCTACAATGAGCAGTTCTTC
cdr3_aa: CASSRSLASSSYNEQFF

d_call: .
v_call: TRBV5-5
j_call: TRBJ2-7
clone_size: .
cdr3_nt: TGTGCCAGCAGCGAATCCCCGACGACAGGACCAACCTACGAGCAGTACTTC
cdr3_aa: CASSESPTTGPTYEQYF

d_call: TRBD2
v_call: TRBV19
j_call: TRBJ2-7
clone_size: .
cdr3_nt: TGTGCCAGTAGTGTTAGTAAGGGAGGGTTTGGCTCCTACGAGCAGTACTTC
cdr3_aa: CASSVSKGGFGSYEQYF

d_call: .
v_call: TRBV7-2
j_call: TRBJ2-1
clone_size: .
cdr3_nt: TGTGCCAGCAGCTACCTTGGCCCCTCAAATGAGCAGTTCTTC
cdr3_aa: CASSYLGPSNEQFF

d_call: .
v_call: TRBV14
j_call: TRBJ1-5
clone_size: once
cdr3_nt: TGTGCCAGCAGCCTGGGGGGTCAGCCCCAGCATTTT
cdr3_aa: CASSLGGQPQHF

d_call: .
v_call: TRBV7-9
j_call: TRBJ2-7
clone_size: .
cdr3_nt: TGTGCCAGCAGCCGAACCCCCCTGGGTCCTAGCCCCTACGAGCAGTACTTC
cdr3_aa: CASSRTPLGPSPYEQYF

d_call: .
v_call: TRBV4-1
j_call: TRBJ1-5
clone_size: .
cdr3_nt: TGCGCCAGCAGCCAAGATCCCCCAGCGGTGAGCAATCAGCCCCAGCATTTT
cdr3_aa: CASSQDPPAVSNQPQHF

d_call: TRBD2
v_call: TRBV4-2
j_call: TRBJ2-7
clone_size: .
cdr3_nt: TGTGCCAGCAGCCGCGGACTAGCGGGTACCTACGAGCAGTACTTC
cdr3_aa: CASSRGLAGTYEQYF

d_call: TRBD1
v_call: TRBV9
j_call: TRBJ2-1
clone_size: .
cdr3_nt: TGTGCCAGCAGCCCGGATGGGGGGACAGGGGAATACAATGAGCAGTTCTTC
cdr3_aa: CASSPDGGTGEYNEQFF

d_call: .
v_call: TRBV7-2
j_call: TRBJ1-1
clone_size: .
cdr3_nt: TGTGCCAGCAGCCAGAACACTGAAGCTTTCTTT
cdr3_aa: CASSQNTEAFF

d_call: .
v_call: TRBV7-9
j_call: TRBJ2-2
clone_size: .
cdr3_nt: TGTGCCAGAGCCGTTACGGGTCCCCCCACCGGGGAGCTGTTTTTT
cdr3_aa: CARAVTGPPTGELFF

d_call: TRBD1
v_call: TRBV19
j_call: TRBJ1-6
clone_size: .
cdr3_nt: TGTGCCAGTAAACATCAGGGGGGAGGAACACCCCTCCACTTT
cdr3_aa: CASKHQGGGTPLHF

d_call: .
v_call: TRBV6-1
j_call: TRBJ1-3
clone_size: .
cdr3_nt: TGTGCCAGCAGGGGGGGGTCCTCTGGAAACACCATATATTTT
cdr3_aa: CASRGGSSGNTIYF

d_call: .
v_call: TRBV7-6
j_call: TRBJ2-6
clone_size: .
cdr3_nt: TGTGCCAGCAGCTCCGAGGGAGCTTATTACTCTGGGGCCAACGTCCTGACTTTC
cdr3_aa: CASSSEGAYYSGANVLTF

d_call: .
v_call: TRBV11-2
j_call: TRBJ1-2
clone_size: .
cdr3_nt: TGTGCCAGCAGCTTGGCAGGAAACTATGGCTACACCTTC
cdr3_aa: CASSLAGNYGYTF

d_call: .
v_call: TRBV6-5
j_call: TRBJ1-6
clone_size: .
cdr3_nt: TGTGCCAGCAGTTCGATAGGCGGGAATTCACCCCTCCACTTT
cdr3_aa: CASSSIGGNSPLHF

d_call: TRBD1
v_call: TRBV7-2
j_call: TRBJ2-7
clone_size: .
cdr3_nt: TGTGCCAGCAGCTCCCGGGACAGGGTCACCTACGAGCAGTACTTC
cdr3_aa: CASSSRDRVTYEQYF

d_call: .
v_call: TRBV6-4
j_call: TRBJ2-1
clone_size: many
cdr3_nt: TGTGCCAGCTCCCGCTCCGGGGTGAACAATGAGCAGTTCTTC
cdr3_aa: CASSRSGVNNEQFF

d_call: TRBD1
v_call: TRBV6-4
j_call: TRBJ1-6
clone_size: .
cdr3_nt: TGTGCCAGCAGTACAGGGGGGGAAGGTTCACCCCTCCACTTT
cdr3_aa: CASSTGGEGSPLHF